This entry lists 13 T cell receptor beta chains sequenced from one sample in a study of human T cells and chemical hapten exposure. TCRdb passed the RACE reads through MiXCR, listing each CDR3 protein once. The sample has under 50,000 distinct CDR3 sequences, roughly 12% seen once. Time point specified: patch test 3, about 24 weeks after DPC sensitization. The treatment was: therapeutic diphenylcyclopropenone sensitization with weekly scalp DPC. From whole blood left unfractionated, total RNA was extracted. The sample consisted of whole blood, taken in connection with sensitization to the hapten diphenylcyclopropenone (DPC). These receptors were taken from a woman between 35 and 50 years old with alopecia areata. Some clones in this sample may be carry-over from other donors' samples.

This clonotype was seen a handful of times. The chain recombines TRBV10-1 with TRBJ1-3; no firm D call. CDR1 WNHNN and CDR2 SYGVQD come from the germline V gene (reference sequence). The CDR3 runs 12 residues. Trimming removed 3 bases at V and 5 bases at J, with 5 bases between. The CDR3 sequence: CASSDGRNTIYF. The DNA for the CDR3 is TGCGCCAGCAGTGATGGGAGAAACACCATATATTTT.

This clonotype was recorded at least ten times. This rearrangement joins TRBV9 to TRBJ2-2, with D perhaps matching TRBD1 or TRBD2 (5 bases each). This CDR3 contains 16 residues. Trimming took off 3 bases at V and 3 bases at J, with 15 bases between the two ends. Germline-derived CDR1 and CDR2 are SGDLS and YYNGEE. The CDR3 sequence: CASSASSGTYTGELFF. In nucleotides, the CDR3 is TGTGCCAGCAGCGCCAGTTCAGGGACGTACACCGGGGAGCTGTTTTTT.

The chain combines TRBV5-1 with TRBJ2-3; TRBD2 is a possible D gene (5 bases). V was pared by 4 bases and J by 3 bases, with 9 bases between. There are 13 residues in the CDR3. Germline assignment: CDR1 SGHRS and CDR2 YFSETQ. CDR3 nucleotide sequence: TGCGCCAGCAGCGCGACTACTACAGATACGCAGTATTTT. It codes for CASSATTTDTQYF. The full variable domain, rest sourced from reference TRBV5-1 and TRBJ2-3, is KAGVTQTPRYLIKTRGQQVTLSCSPISGHRSVSWYQQTPGQGLQFLFEYFSETQRNKGNFPGRFSGRQFSNSRSEMNVSTLELGDSALYLCASSATTTDTQYFGPGTRLTVL.

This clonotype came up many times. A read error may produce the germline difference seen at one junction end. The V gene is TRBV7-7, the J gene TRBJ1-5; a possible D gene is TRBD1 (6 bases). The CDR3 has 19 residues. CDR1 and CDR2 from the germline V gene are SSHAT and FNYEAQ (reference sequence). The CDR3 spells CASSLGAVTGPNSNQPQHF. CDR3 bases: TGTGCTAGCAGCTTAGGGGCCGTGACAGGACCTAATAGCAATCAGCCCCAGCATTTT.

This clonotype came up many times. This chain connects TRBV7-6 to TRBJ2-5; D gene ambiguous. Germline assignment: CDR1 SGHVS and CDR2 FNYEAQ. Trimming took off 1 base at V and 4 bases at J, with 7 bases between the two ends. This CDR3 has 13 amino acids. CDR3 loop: CASSLDWGETQYF. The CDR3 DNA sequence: TGTGCCAGCAGCTTAGACTGGGGAGAGACCCAGTACTTC.

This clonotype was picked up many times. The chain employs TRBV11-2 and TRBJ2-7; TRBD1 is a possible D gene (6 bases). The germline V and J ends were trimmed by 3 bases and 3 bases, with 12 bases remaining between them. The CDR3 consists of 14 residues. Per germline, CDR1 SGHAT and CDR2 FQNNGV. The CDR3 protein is CASSFSQQGYEQYF. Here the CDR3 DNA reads TGTGCCAGCAGCTTTTCACAACAGGGCTACGAGCAGTACTTC. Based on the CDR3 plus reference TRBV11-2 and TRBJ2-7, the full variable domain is EAGVAQSPRYKIIEKRQSVAFWCNPISGHATLYWYQQILGQGPKLLIQFQNNGVVDDSQLPKDRFSAERLKGVDSTLKIQPAKLEDSAVYLCASSFSQQGYEQYFGPGTRLTVT.

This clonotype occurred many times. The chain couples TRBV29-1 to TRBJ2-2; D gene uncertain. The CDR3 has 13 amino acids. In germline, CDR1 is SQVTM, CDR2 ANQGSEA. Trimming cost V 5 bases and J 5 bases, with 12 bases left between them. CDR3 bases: TGCAGCGTTAAGGACCCCTCGACCGGGGAGCTGTTTTTT. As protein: CSVKDPSTGELFF.

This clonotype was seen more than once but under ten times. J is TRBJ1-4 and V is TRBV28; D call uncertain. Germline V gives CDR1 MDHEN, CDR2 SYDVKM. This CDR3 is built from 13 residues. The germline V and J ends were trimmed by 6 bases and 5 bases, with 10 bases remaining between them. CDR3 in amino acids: CASSAANNEKLFF. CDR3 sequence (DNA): TGTGCCAGCAGCGCGGCCAACAATGAAAAACTGTTTTTT. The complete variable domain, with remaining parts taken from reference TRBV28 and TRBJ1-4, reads DVKVTQSSRYLVKRTGEKVFLECVQDMDHENMFWYRQDPGLGLRLIYFSYDVKMKEKGDIPEGYSVSREKKERFSLILESASTNQTSMYLCASSAANNEKLFFGSGTQLSVL.

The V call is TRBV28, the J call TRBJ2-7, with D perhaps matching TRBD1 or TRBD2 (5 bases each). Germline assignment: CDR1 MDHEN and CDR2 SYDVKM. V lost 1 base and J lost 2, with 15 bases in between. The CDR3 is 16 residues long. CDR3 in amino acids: CASSLFRRDPAYEQYF. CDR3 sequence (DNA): TGTGCCAGCAGTTTATTCCGCCGGGACCCAGCCTACGAGCAGTACTTC.

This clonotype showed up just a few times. The CDR3 sequence is CASRRTSGSTGELFF. The CDR3 nucleotides read TGTGCCAGCAGACGAACTAGCGGGAGCACCGGGGAGCTGTTTTTT. This chain connects TRBV7-3 to TRBJ2-2, with TRBD2 identical over 11 bases. With 6 bases clipped from V and 4 bases from J, the junction kept 4 bases outside the gene matches. Per the germline V gene, CDR1 is SGHTA and CDR2 is FQGTGA. This CDR3 spans 15 amino acids.

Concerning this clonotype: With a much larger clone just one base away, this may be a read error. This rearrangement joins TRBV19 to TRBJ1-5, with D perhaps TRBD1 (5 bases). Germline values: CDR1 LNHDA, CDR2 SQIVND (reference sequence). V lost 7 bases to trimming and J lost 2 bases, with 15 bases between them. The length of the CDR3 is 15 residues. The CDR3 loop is CASNPGLDGNQPQHF. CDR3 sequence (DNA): TGTGCCAGTAACCCAGGGCTTGATGGCAATCAGCCCCAGCATTTT.

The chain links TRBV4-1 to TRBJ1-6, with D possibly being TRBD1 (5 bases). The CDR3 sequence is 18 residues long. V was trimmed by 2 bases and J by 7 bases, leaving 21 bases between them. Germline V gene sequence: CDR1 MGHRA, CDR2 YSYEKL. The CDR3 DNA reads TGCGCCAGCAGCCAAATCCCCAGGGTGGCGGGATCCAATTCACCCCTCCACTTT. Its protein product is CASSQIPRVAGSNSPLHF.

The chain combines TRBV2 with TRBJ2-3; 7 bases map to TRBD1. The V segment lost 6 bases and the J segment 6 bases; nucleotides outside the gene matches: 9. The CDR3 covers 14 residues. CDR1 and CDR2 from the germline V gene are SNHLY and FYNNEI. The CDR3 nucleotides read TGTGCCAGCAGGGGACAGAGTACATTGGATACGCAGTATTTT. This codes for CASRGQSTLDTQYF.